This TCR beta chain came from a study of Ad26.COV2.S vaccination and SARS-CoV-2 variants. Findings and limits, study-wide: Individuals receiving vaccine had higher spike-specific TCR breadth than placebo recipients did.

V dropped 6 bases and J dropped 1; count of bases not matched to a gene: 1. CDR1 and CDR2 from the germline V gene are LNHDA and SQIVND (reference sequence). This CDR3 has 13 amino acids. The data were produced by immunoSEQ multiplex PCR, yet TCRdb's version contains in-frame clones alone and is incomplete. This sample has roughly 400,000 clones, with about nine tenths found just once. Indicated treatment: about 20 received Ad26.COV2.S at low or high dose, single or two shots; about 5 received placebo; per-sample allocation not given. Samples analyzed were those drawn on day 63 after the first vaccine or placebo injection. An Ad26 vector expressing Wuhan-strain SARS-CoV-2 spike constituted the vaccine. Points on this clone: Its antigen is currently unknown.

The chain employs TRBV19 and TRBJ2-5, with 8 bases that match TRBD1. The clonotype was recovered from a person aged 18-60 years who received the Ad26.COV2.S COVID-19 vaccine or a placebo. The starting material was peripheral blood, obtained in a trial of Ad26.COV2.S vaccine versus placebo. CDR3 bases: TGTGCCAGTAGCGACAGGGGCCAAGAGACCCAGTACTTC. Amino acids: CASSDRGQETQYF.